These 16 T cell receptor beta chains share one sample of origin, sequenced in a study of CD8+CD57+ T cells in acquired aplastic anemia. The patients chosen for sequencing had shown expansion of CD8+CD57+ cells (detected by flow cytometry). Investigators profiled TCR beta VDJ and CDR3 from genomic DNA template. TCRdb reprocessed the reads via MiXCR and lists one record per CDR3 protein. The sample includes around 150,000 distinct CDR3 sequences, roughly 50% of them seen just once. The sample comprised sorted CD4+, CD8+, or CD8+CD57+ T cells (not recorded which) from PBMCs. Receptors originate from a human donor with aplastic anemia.

This clonotype has just one count. The chain employs TRBV2 and TRBJ2-2; possibly TRBD2 for D (5 bases). This CDR3 contains 13 residues. V lost 3 bases and J 3 bases, leaving 5 bases between the germline ends. Germline CDR1 reads SNHLY; CDR2 reads FYNNEI. CDR3 nucleotides: TGTGCCAGCAGTGAGGAGGACACCGGGGAGCTGTTTTTT. Its protein product is CASSEEDTGELFF.

This sequence joins TRBV7-3 and TRBJ2-7; D is unresolved. Germline CDR1 SGHTA, CDR2 FQGTGA. The CDR3 is 11 residues long. The germline V and J ends were trimmed by 2 bases and 6 bases, with 5 bases remaining between them. Here the CDR3 DNA reads TGTGCCAGCAGCTTAGCAGCCGAGCAGTACTTC. It codes for CASSLAAEQYF.

This clonotype was seen many times. This sequence joins TRBV5-4 and TRBJ2-7, with D possibly being TRBD1 or TRBD2 (5 bases each). This CDR3 is built from 14 residues. V was pared by 0 bases and J by 7 bases, with 14 bases between. From germline, CDR1 is SGHNT and CDR2 YYREEE (reference sequence). The CDR3 is CASSLGDGRREQYF. The CDR3 nucleotides are TGTGCCAGCAGCTTGGGGGACGGTAGGAGGGAGCAGTACTTC.

This clonotype was picked up many times. The V gene is TRBV4-3, the J gene TRBJ1-4, with D unclear. V lost 0 bases and J 7 bases, leaving 9 bases between the germline ends. The CDR3 runs 14 residues. The germline gives CDR1 LGHNA, CDR2 YSLEER. The CDR3 sequence is CASSQEGRIEKLFF. As DNA, the CDR3 is TGCGCCAGCAGCCAAGAGGGCAGGATTGAAAAACTGTTTTTT.

With regard to this clonotype: Germline is not matched at one junction end, which may reflect a read error. V and J are TRBV7-9 and TRBJ1-1; D uncertain. The length of the CDR3 is 14 residues. Per germline, CDR1 SEHNR and CDR2 FQNEAQ (reference sequence). The DNA for the CDR3 is TGTGCCAGCAGCCCGAGCGTAGTGAACACTGAAGCCTTCTTT. It yields the protein CASSPSVVNTEAFF.

The CDR3: CASSIGRGYEQYF. In DNA, the CDR3 is TGTGCCAGTAGTATCGGCAGGGGGTACGAGCAGTACTTC. The gene calls are TRBV19 and TRBJ2-7, with 7 nucleotides matching TRBD1. Germline loops: CDR1 LNHDA, CDR2 SQIVND (reference sequence). The CDR3 runs 13 residues. J gave up 4 bases and V 3 bases, and 3 bases lay outside the gene matches. The whole variable domain, remainder taken from reference TRBV19 and TRBJ2-7, is DGGITQSPKYLFRKEGQNVTLSCEQNLNHDAMYWYRQDPGQGLRLIYYSQIVNDFQKGDIAEGYSVSREKKESFPLTVTSAQKNPTAFYLCASSIGRGYEQYFGPGTRLTVT.

The J gene is TRBJ2-5, the V gene TRBV15; either TRBD1 or TRBD2 may supply D (5 bases each). The germline V and J ends were trimmed by 4 bases and 2 bases, with 17 bases remaining between them. The CDR3 contains 16 residues. The germline V gene has CDR1 LNHNV and CDR2 YYDKDF (reference sequence). The CDR3 coding sequence is TGTGCCACCAGCAAACCCGGGACCAAGACTCAAGAGACCCAGTACTTC. It encodes CATSKPGTKTQETQYF.

This clonotype appeared many times. The V gene is TRBV25-1, the J gene TRBJ2-1; D ambiguous. Deletions cut 3 bases from V and 11 bases from J, with 14 bases between. The V gene's germline CDR1 is MGHDK and CDR2 SYGVNS. The CDR3 is 13 residues long. Written as DNA, the CDR3 is TGTGCCAGCAGTGATTACTCCCTGGGTAAGCAGTTCTTC. Protein sequence: CASSDYSLGKQFF.

Ten or more counts support this clonotype. V usage is TRBV15 and J usage is TRBJ2-3; 8 bases match TRBD1. Looked up from germline, CDR1 is LNHNV and CDR2 is YYDKDF (reference sequence). V lost 3 bases, J lost 2 bases, and 13 bases stayed unmatched. The CDR3 runs to 18 residues. CDR3 nucleotides: TGTGCCACCAGCAGGGCTTTTACAGGGGGGCTTTCCACAGATACGCAGTATTTT. It translates to CATSRAFTGGLSTDTQYF.

This clonotype was found a few times. The V call is TRBV6-2 or TRBV6-3, the J call TRBJ1-5; perhaps TRBD1 as D (5 bases). Trimming took 6 bases from V and 4 from J, leaving 16 bases between them. CDR3 size: 15 residues. Germline V gives CDR1 MNHEY, CDR2 SVGEGT. The CDR3 region has the DNA TGTGCCAGCAGCACCGGAGCAGGGAGGAATCAGCCCCAGCATTTT. It is translated as CASSTGAGRNQPQHF.

This clonotype was seen ten or more times. The chain recombines TRBV5-1 with TRBJ2-7; 7 bases map to TRBD2. CDR1 and CDR2 (germline): SGHRS, YFSETQ. CDR3 size: 13 residues. V dropped 8 bases and J dropped 0; count of bases not matched to a gene: 5. The CDR3 DNA sequence: TGCGCCAGTATGGGGGACTACTCCTACGAGCAGTACTTC. Protein: CASMGDYSYEQYF.

With respect to this clonotype: Possible read error: a much larger clone is one base away. V usage is TRBV6-1 and J usage is TRBJ2-7, with 7 bases matching TRBD1. Trimming removed 5 bases from V and 3 bases from J; junction bases left unmatched: 7. Per germline, CDR1 MNHNS and CDR2 SASEGT. The CDR3 spans 14 residues. CDR3 loop: CASSLNDRDYEQYF. The CDR3 DNA follows: TGTGCCAGCAGTCTCAATGACAGGGACTACGAGCAGTACTTC.

This chain uses TRBV15 with TRBJ1-6, with D possibly TRBD1 on 5 matching bases. The CDR3 has 16 residues. Germline CDR1 is LNHNV and CDR2 is YYDKDF (reference sequence). Between the trimmed V and J ends, which lost 5 bases and 10 bases, there was a span of 21 bases. The CDR3 DNA is TGTGCCACCAGCTCCGGACGGGCCAGGGTAAGGTCACCCCTCCACTTT. Its translation is CATSSGRARVRSPLHF.

Only one count was recorded for this clonotype. J is TRBJ1-6 and V is TRBV15, with D possibly TRBD1 on 6 matching bases. This CDR3 spans 14 amino acids. From germline, CDR1 is LNHNV and CDR2 YYDKDF (reference sequence). V gave up 5 bases and J gave up 14 bases, with 19 bases separating them. CDR3 loop: CATSVPGTFRTLHF. In DNA form, the CDR3 reads TGTGCCACCAGCGTACCCGGGACATTCCGCACCCTCCACTTT.

This clonotype was detected a few times. The junction shows a germline mismatch at one end, possibly a read error. The CDR3 sequence is CSTREFHVGAGDGYTF. In DNA, the CDR3 is TGCAGTACTAGAGAATTCCATGTAGGGGCCGGGGATGGCTACACCTTC. V and J are TRBV20-1 and TRBJ1-2; D perhaps matches TRBD1 (5 bases). CDR3 length: 16 amino acids. CDR1 and CDR2 from the germline V gene are DFQATT and SNEGSKA (reference sequence).

This clonotype was picked up a small number of times. In DNA form, the CDR3 reads TGTGCCAGCAGTGAAAGAGCATACAATGAGCAGTTCTTC. Protein product: CASSERAYNEQFF. This chain uses TRBV2 with TRBJ2-1; the D is unclear. This CDR3 has 13 amino acids. The germline V gene encodes CDR1 SNHLY and CDR2 FYNNEI. V was cut by 2 bases and J by 4 bases, with 6 bases left in between.